This TCR beta chain was retrieved from a study of cytomegalovirus exposure and HLA in healthy donors. PCR involved 60 Vbeta and 13 Jbeta primers. The data were produced by immunoSEQ multiplex PCR, yet TCRdb's version contains in-frame clones alone and is incomplete. Of about 200,000 clones in the sample, approximately 80% were seen once. With regard to this clone: The antigen is not known. Compared with germline, one end of the junction differs, possibly owing to a read error.

Points from the study as a whole: Some V segments, including TRBV6-2 and TRBV6-3, were excluded as indistinguishable. For cytomegalovirus status, the classifier reportedly gave diagnoses with high specificity and sensitivity.

Germline CDR1 is SGHTA and CDR2 is FQGNSA. CDR3 length equals 15 residues. The J gene is TRBJ2-5, the V gene TRBV7-2, with unresolved D. This receptor was taken from a young man in good health and CMV-seronegative. Sequenced input: PBMCs. The CDR3 protein is CASSLDGSRQEAQYF. The CDR3 nucleotides read TGTGCCAGCAGCTTAGACGGCAGCCGCCAAGAGGCCCAGTACTTC.